Below are 2 T cell receptor beta chains sequenced from a single sample in a study of beta chain features in type 1 diabetes. Sequencing targeted expressed TCRB transcripts, as all isolated RNA had been reverse transcribed. Repertoires were generated with immunoSEQ multiplex PCR, while TCRdb's copy carries only in-frame clones and drops some. Of about 120,000 clones in the sample, around 15% are singletons; the top ten hold 2.6%. For these TCRs, the target antigens are not known. Study-wide results and limits: In all four CD4+ subsets, TCRB CDR3 length was significantly, moderately reduced in type 1 diabetes.

Sequencing used central memory CD4+ T cells from blood. The origin of the receptors is a young man with type 1 diabetes.

This chain uses TRBV4-2 with TRBJ2-1; 12 bases match TRBD2. This CDR3 is built from 17 residues. Trimming took 4 bases from V and 6 from J; bases not matched to a gene: 10. CDR1 is LGHNA, CDR2 YNFKEQ, per germline. The DNA for the CDR3 is TGTGCCAGCAGCCTGGAAGGGTCTAGCGGGAGGGCCAATGAGCAGTTCTTC. It codes for CASSLEGSSGRANEQFF.

The rearrangement joins TRBV9 to TRBJ2-5; D not resolved. This CDR3 contains 12 residues. With 5 bases removed from V and 3 bases from J, the gap between germline ends came to 8 bases. Germline CDR1 reads SGDLS; CDR2 reads YYNGEE. As DNA, the CDR3 is TGTGCCAGCAGTCAATTCGAAGAGACCCAGTACTTC. It encodes CASSQFEETQYF. The variable domain in full, with the rest retrieved from reference TRBV9 and TRBJ2-5, is DSGVTQTPKHLITATGQRVTLRCSPRSGDLSVYWYQQSLDQGLQFLIQYYNGEERAKGNILERFSAQQFPDLHSELNLSSLELGDSALYFCASSQFEETQYFGPGTRLLVL.